This T cell receptor (beta chain) was sequenced during a study of T cell repertoires in Merkel cell carcinoma (dated by TCRdb to about 2019). Background for the entire study: Patients who had received intralesional immunotherapy or systemic immune checkpoint blockade prior to the biopsy were excluded. MCPyV-specific clonotypes were first defined by tetramer sorting, cloning and paired TCR sequencing of expanded tumor-infiltrating lymphocytes. To be included, a participant needed a diagnosis of MCPyV-positive Merkel cell carcinoma and tumor-infiltrating lymphocytes that had been successfully expanded in vitro. Findings and caveats that apply to the study as a whole: The study did not examine normal tissue biopsies.

Spanning cysteine to phenylalanine, the CDR3 consists of 14 amino acids. Of all the DNA, just the CDR3 is kept, 42 bases in frame from base 1. For CDR1 and CDR2, the germline V gene lists SGHRS and YFSETQ. Trimming leaves V shorter by 6 bases and J shorter by 6 bases, with the junction holding 7 bases beyond the gene matches. The immunoSEQ assay was used for TRB CDR3 sequencing and data processing of tumor genomic DNA. TCRdb mirrors the immuneACCESS table, restricted to in-frame sequences. Some clones are absent from its copies; in checked studies, under half trace to an unresolved V gene, and the reason for the others is unknown. In all, the sample holds roughly 14,000 clones, and 65% to 85% of those were seen once. Of the sample, 15% to 20% is held by the ten largest clones. In the case of this clone: What antigen it recognizes has not been identified. No qualities accompany the bases; no much larger clone lies one base away.

Every study subject tested positive for serum antibodies to T-antigen and had biopsy-confirmed Merkel cell carcinoma that was MCPyV-positive. Genomic DNA was extracted from more than 5 adjacent 10-micron frozen tumor sections without any cell sorting or culture. Tumor biopsy tissue of roughly 5 x 5 x 5 mm was frozen in optimal cutting temperature compound. Hematoxylin and eosin scout sections confirmed abundant Merkel cell carcinoma and infiltrating cells in the frozen biopsy. The clonotype originates from an adult with Merkel cell carcinoma. The source material was tumor tissue. Rearrangement joined TRBV5-1 to TRBJ2-2; TRBD1 fits 8 bases in the junction. CDR3 region: CASIGTGASGELFF. The nucleotide sequence reads as follows: TGCGCCAGCATTGGGACAGGCGCCTCCGGGGAGCTGTTTTTT.